This TCR beta chain was sequenced in a study of blood T cell repertoires in COVID-19. On the study more broadly: From the United States, Italy and Spain came samples of acute and convalescent COVID-19. Sample material is recorded as cDNA or gDNA derived from T cells, B-cell-depleted T cells, or PBMCs.

CDR3 length: 15 residues. J lost 4 bases, V lost 4 bases, and 6 bases had no gene match. Per germline, CDR1 LGHNA and CDR2 YSLEER. In the original analysis: Amplification from reference gene primers served as the basis for estimated nucleated cell counts. Some clones are missing from TCRdb's copy, which holds only in-frame ones; the method was immunoSEQ multiplex PCR. V, J and clone size reflect that table, while D and trimming were determined from the DNA. The table has roughly 15,000 clones, 60% to 85% seen once. The receptor was derived from a man aged 55 to 70 with acute or convalescent COVID-19. The material sequenced was peripheral blood. This chain connects TRBV4-3 to TRBJ1-1; 10 bases are a match to TRBD1. The CDR3: CASSRGQGGVTEAFF. The DNA for the CDR3 is TGCGCCAGCAGCCGCGGACAGGGGGGTGTCACTGAAGCTTTCTTT.